The 18 T cell receptor beta chains given below trace back to one sample, sequenced in a study of cytomegalovirus exposure and HLA in healthy donors. The PCR was carried out with 60 Vbeta primers and 13 Jbeta primers. The method was immunoSEQ multiplex PCR; TCRdb's version includes in-frame clones alone and lacks a portion of them. The sample lists about 97,000 clones, over 60% occurring once. Sequencing was performed on PBMCs. All receptors derive from a male donor in good health and CMV-seropositive.

This clone was detected only a few times. The V gene is TRBV5-6, the J gene TRBJ2-7; D may be TRBD2 (5 bases). Germline V lookup: CDR1 SGHDT, CDR2 YYEEEE. V gave up 3 bases and J gave up 0 bases, with 10 bases separating them. The CDR3 has 14 amino acids. The CDR3 nucleotides read TGTGCCAGCAGCTCCGTAGGGAGCTCCTACGAGCAGTACTTC. Protein product: CASSSVGSSYEQYF.

The chain employs TRBV25-1 and TRBJ1-5, with D possibly matching TRBD1 (6 bases). The length of the CDR3 is 14 residues. Looked up from germline, CDR1 is MGHDK and CDR2 is SYGVNS. The V end was cut by 4 bases, the J end by 0 bases, with 7 bases between. The CDR3, as DNA: TGTGCCAGCAGTGGACAGGTTAGCAATCAGCCCCAGCATTTT. Translating gives CASSGQVSNQPQHF.

This clone was seen a few times. J is TRBJ1-2 and V is TRBV5-5; D remains unclear. V was clipped by 4 bases and J by 4 bases, with 17 bases between them. CDR3 length equals 15 residues. Germline V gene data show CDR1 as SGHKS and CDR2 as YYEKEE (reference sequence). The CDR3 protein is CASSPEPGNLYGYTF. DNA of the CDR3: TGTGCCAGCAGCCCTGAGCCGGGGAACCTCTATGGCTACACCTTC.

V usage is TRBV5-4 and J usage is TRBJ1-6; 9 bases fit TRBD1. V lost 4 bases, J lost 9 bases, and 8 bases stayed unmatched. The CDR3 covers 15 residues. Germline assignment: CDR1 SGHNT and CDR2 YYREEE (reference sequence). The CDR3 DNA is TGTGCCAGCAGCCCCGAGGGACAGGGCACTTCACCCCTCCACTTT. Its translation: CASSPEGQGTSPLHF.

V and J are TRBV7-2 and TRBJ1-5, with 9 bases lining up with TRBD1. The CDR3 length is 14 residues. Unmatched junction bases numbered 1, after V lost 4 bases and J lost 3 bases. Germline V gene lookup returns CDR1 SGHTA and CDR2 FQGNSA. The CDR3, as DNA: TGTGCCAGCAGCTGGACAGGGGCCAATCAGCCCCAGCATTTT. It yields the protein CASSWTGANQPQHF.

The chain employs TRBV4-1 and TRBJ1-1, with D unresolved. This CDR3 comprises 14 residues. Looked up from germline, CDR1 is MGHRA and CDR2 is YSYEKL. The germline V and J ends were trimmed by 0 bases and 10 bases, with 15 bases remaining between them. Written as DNA, the CDR3 is TGCGCCAGCAGCCAAGATCATGCCCGGGATGGAGCTTTCTTT. Its protein product is CASSQDHARDGAFF.

This chain uses TRBV30 with TRBJ2-3, with 7 bases fitting TRBD1. The length of the CDR3 is 16 residues. Trimming removed 4 bases from V and 1 base from J; junction bases left unmatched: 11. Germline V gene lookup returns CDR1 GTSNPN and CDR2 SVGIG (reference sequence). CDR3: CAWTQEGQIRTDTQYF. The DNA of the CDR3 is TGTGCCTGGACTCAAGAGGGACAGATCCGCACAGATACGCAGTATTTT.

The chain recombines TRBV15 with TRBJ2-1; 11 bases are shared with TRBD2. Germline assignment: CDR1 LNHNV and CDR2 YYDKDF (reference sequence). This CDR3 is 14 amino acids long. The J segment lost 3 bases and the V segment lost 7 bases, leaving 2 bases of the junction unmatched. The CDR3 loop reads CATIAGGLYNEQFF. CDR3 coding DNA: TGTGCCACCATAGCGGGGGGGCTCTACAATGAGCAGTTCTTC.

CDR3 nucleotides: TGCGCCAGCAGCTTGAACCCGGGCACCGGGGAGCTGTTTTTT. Amino acid sequence: CASSLNPGTGELFF. The chain combines TRBV5-1 with TRBJ2-2; D gene uncertain. With 1 base removed from V and 4 bases from J, the gap between germline ends came to 8 bases. Germline loops: CDR1 SGHRS, CDR2 YFSETQ. The CDR3 is made up of 14 amino acids.

The chain joins TRBV7-6 to TRBJ1-6, with 8 bases that match TRBD1. The CDR3 extends over 16 amino acids. Germline CDR1 is SGHVS and CDR2 is FNYEAQ. V lost 0 bases, J lost 12 bases, and 10 bases stayed unmatched. The CDR3 coding sequence is TGTGCCAGCAGCTTAGCGACGGACAGGGTTGGGGGACCCCTCCACTTT. Translating it yields CASSLATDRVGGPLHF.

This chain links TRBV4-3 with TRBJ2-1; no firm D call. Germline V gene sequence: CDR1 LGHNA, CDR2 YSLEER. The CDR3 consists of 14 residues. The V and J ends lost 8 bases and 2 bases respectively, with 13 bases between them. CDR3 sequence: CASGESRTYNEQFF. CDR3 nucleotide sequence: TGCGCCAGCGGAGAGAGCCGAACCTACAATGAGCAGTTCTTC.

The chain recombines TRBV18 with TRBJ1-2, with 7 bases matching TRBD1. Germline CDR1 is KGHSH and CDR2 is LQKENI. CDR3 length equals 14 residues. V shed 3 bases and J 2 bases; nucleotides not matched to a gene: 3. The CDR3 coding sequence is TGTGCCAGCTCACCTCCGGGACAGAACTATGGCTACACCTTC. As protein: CASSPPGQNYGYTF.

The rearrangement links TRBV7-8 to TRBJ1-2; D gene ambiguous. V lost 5 bases and J lost 0, with 13 bases in between. Germline V gene data show CDR1 as SGHVS and CDR2 as FQNEAQ. CDR3 length: 15 amino acids. In nucleotides, the CDR3 is TGTGCCAGCAGCAAGGAAGGAGTCCCTAACTATGGCTACACCTTC. Its translation is CASSKEGVPNYGYTF.

The CDR3 DNA sequence: TGTGCCAGCAGCCCATTCCCAGGGGCTGAAGCTTTCTTT. It yields the protein CASSPFPGAEAFF. The chain combines TRBV14 with TRBJ1-1, with a tentative D call TRBD1 (6 bases). The CDR3 has 13 residues. Trimming left V 4 bases short and J 6 bases short, with 12 bases between. CDR1 is SGHDN, CDR2 FVKESK, per germline.

In regard to this clone: Other DNA variants within this sample encode the same CDR3. CDR3 coding DNA: TGTGCCAGCTCACCCGGGACAGTATATGGCTACACCTTC. Residues: CASSPGTVYGYTF. The V gene is TRBV18, the J gene TRBJ1-2, with 7 nucleotides matching TRBD1. The CDR3 length is 13 residues. Germline-derived CDR1 and CDR2 are KGHSH and LQKENI. Losses at the gene ends were 3 bases for V and 5 bases for J; bases not matched to a gene: 3.

J is TRBJ2-5 and V is TRBV5-6, with 8 bases fitting TRBD2. This CDR3 spans 16 amino acids. The junction had 12 bases not matched to a gene; V was cut back by 4 bases and J by 4 bases. Germline loops: CDR1 SGHDT, CDR2 YYEEEE. The DNA for the CDR3 is TGTGCCAGCAGCCCTTCGAGGACTAGCTTAAGAGAGACCCAGTACTTC. The encoded protein is CASSPSRTSLRETQYF.

The rearrangement links TRBV7-2 to TRBJ2-7; no reliable D call. Between the trimmed V and J ends, which lost 5 bases and 5 bases, there was a span of 13 bases. Germline values: CDR1 SGHTA, CDR2 FQGNSA. The CDR3 totals 13 residues. The CDR3 protein is CASSLNQVNEQYF. In nucleotides, the CDR3 is TGTGCCAGCAGCCTAAATCAGGTAAACGAGCAGTACTTC.

The chain couples TRBV5-5 to TRBJ2-7; a weak D match, TRBD2 (5 bases). Trimming pared 4 bases from V and 9 bases from J, leaving 23 bases between. This CDR3 has 15 residues. Germline V gene data show CDR1 as SGHKS and CDR2 as YYEKEE (reference sequence). DNA of the CDR3: TGTGCCAGCAGCCTACGACTAAATACACCCGCGGCGCAGTACTTC. This codes for CASSLRLNTPAAQYF.